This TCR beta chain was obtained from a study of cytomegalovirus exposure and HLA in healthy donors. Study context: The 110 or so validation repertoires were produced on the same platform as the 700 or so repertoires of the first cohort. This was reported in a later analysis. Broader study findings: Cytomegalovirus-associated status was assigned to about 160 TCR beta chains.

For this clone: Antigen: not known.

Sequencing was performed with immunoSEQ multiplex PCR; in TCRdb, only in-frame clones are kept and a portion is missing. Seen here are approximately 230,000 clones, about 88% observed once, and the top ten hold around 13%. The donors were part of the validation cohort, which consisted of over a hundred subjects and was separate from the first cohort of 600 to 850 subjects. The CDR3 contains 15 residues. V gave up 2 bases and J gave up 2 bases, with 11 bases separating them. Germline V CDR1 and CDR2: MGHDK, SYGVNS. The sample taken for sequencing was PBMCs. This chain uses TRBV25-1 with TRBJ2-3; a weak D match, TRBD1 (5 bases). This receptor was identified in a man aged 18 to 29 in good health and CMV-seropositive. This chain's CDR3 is CASSETGRSTDTQYF. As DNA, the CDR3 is TGTGCCAGCAGTGAAACAGGCAGATCCACAGATACGCAGTATTTT.